This TCR beta chain was captured by sequencing in a study of Ad26.COV2.S vaccination and SARS-CoV-2 variants. Background on the study: Donor allocation was to the COV1001 Ad26.COV2.S trial arm. Ad26.COV2.S, an intramuscular injection, was given once or twice 56 days apart.

In the case of this clone: Its antigen is not identified.

Findings of the study overall: Researchers cautioned that TCR breadth and depth analyses may have underestimated total T cell responses.

The table came from immunoSEQ multiplex PCR; TCRdb's copy has only in-frame clones and leaves some out. The data contain 410,000 or so clones, roughly 90% of them singletons. Treatment noted: some 20 received Ad26.COV2.S at low or high dose, single or two shots; several received placebo; per-sample allocation not given. Sampling was done on day 63 after the first vaccine or placebo injection. The material sequenced was peripheral blood, taken in a trial of Ad26.COV2.S vaccine versus placebo. The receptor was derived from a person aged 18 to 65 who received the Ad26.COV2.S COVID-19 vaccine or a placebo.

CDR3 region: CASSYALPQTREEIAGELFF. DNA of the CDR3: TGTGCCAGCAGTTACGCCTTACCACAAACTAGAGAAGAAATAGCCGGGGAGCTGTTTTTT. The chain links TRBV6-2 or TRBV6-3 to TRBJ2-2; D might be TRBD2 (5 bases). The V gene lost 2 bases and the J gene lost 6 bases, with 28 bases spanning the gap. The CDR3 is 20 amino acids. Germline-derived CDR1 and CDR2 are MNHEY and SVGEGT.